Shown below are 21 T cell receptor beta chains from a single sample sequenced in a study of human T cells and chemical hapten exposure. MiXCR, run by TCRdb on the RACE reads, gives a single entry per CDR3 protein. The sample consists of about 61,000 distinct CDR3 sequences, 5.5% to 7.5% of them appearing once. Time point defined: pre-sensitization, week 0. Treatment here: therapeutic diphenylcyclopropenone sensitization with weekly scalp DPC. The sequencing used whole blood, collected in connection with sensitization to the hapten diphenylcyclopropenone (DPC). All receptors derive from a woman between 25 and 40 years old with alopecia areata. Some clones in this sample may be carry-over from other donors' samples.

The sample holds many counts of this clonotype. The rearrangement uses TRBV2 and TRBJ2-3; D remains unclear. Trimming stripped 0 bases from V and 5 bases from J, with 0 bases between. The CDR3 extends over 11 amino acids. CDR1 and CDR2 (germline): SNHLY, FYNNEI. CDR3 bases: TGTGCCAGCAGTGAAGCAGATACGCAGTATTTT. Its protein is CASSEADTQYF. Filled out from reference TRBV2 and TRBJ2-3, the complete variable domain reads EPEVTQTPSHQVTQMGQEVILRCVPISNHLYFYWYRQILGQKVEFLVSFYNNEISEKSEIFDDQFSVERPDGSNFTLKIRSTKLEDSAMYFCASSEADTQYFGPGTRLTVL.

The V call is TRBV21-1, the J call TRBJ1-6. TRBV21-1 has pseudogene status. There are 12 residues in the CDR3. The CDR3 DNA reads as TGTGCCAGCAGCAAAGGAGGTTCACCCCTCCACTTT. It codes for CASSKGGSPLHF.

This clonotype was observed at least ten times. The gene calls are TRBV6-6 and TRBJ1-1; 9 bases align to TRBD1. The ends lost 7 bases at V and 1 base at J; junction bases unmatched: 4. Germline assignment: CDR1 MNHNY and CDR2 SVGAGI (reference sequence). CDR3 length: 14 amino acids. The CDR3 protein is CASKKDRGNTEAFF. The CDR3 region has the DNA TGTGCCAGCAAGAAGGACAGGGGGAACACTGAAGCTTTCTTT.

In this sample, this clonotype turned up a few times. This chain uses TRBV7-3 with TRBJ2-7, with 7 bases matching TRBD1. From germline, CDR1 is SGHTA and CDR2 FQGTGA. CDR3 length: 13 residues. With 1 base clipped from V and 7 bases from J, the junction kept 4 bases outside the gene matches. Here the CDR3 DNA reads TGTGCCAGCAGCTTAATACAGGGGATGGAGCAGTACTTC. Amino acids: CASSLIQGMEQYF.

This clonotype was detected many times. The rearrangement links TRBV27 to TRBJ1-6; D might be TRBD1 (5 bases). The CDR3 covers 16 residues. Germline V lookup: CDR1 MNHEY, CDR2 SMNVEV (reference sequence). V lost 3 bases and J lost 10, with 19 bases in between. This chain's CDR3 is CASSLGSRRRVSPLHF. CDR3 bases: TGTGCCAGCAGTTTGGGGTCCAGACGCAGGGTCTCACCCCTCCACTTT.

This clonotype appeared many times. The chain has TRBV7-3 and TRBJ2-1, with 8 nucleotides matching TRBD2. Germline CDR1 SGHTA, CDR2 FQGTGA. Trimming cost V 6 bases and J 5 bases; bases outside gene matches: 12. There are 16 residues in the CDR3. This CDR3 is CASSGPGLVGHNEQFF. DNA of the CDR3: TGTGCCAGCAGTGGTCCGGGACTAGTTGGCCACAATGAGCAGTTCTTC.

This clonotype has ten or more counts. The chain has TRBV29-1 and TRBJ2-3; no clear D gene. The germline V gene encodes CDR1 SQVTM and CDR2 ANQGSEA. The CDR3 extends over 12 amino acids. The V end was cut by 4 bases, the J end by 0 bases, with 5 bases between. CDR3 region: CSVGISTDTQYF. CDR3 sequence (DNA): TGCAGCGTTGGTATTAGCACAGATACGCAGTATTTT.

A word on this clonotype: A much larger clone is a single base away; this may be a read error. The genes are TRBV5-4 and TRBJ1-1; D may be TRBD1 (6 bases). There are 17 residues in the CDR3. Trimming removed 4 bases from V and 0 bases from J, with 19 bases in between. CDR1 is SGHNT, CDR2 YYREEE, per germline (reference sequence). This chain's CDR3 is CASSIRTEASMNTEAFF. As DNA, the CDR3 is TGTGCCAGCAGCATTAGGACAGAGGCCTCAATGAACACTGAAGCTTTCTTT. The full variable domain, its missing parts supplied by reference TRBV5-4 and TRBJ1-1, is ETGVTQSPTHLIKTRGQQVTLRCSSQSGHNTVSWYQQALGQGPQFIFQYYREEENGRGNFPPRFSGLQFPNYSSELNVNALELDDSALYLCASSIRTEASMNTEAFFGQGTRLTVV.

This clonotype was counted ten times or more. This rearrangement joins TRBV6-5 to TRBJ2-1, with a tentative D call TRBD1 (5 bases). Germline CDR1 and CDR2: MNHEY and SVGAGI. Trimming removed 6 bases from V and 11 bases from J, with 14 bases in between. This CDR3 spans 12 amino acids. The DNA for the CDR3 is TGTGCCAGCAGCCGGTCCAGGGAAAAGCAGTTCTTC. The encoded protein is CASSRSREKQFF.

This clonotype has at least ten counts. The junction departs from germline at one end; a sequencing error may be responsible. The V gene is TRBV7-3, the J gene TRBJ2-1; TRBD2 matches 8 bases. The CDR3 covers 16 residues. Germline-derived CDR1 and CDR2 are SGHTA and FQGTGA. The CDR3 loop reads CASSLQAGAGFNEQFF. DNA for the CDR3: TGTGCCAGCAGCTTGCAAGCGGGGGCCGGGTTCAATGAGCAGTTCTTT.

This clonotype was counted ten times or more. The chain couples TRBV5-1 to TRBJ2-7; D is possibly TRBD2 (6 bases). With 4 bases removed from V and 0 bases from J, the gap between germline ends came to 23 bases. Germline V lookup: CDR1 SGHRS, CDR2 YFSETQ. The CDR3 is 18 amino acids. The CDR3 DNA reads TGCGCCAGCAGCCCCTGGGAGGACCCGGGACTGAGCTCCTACGAGCAGTACTTC. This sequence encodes CASSPWEDPGLSSYEQYF.

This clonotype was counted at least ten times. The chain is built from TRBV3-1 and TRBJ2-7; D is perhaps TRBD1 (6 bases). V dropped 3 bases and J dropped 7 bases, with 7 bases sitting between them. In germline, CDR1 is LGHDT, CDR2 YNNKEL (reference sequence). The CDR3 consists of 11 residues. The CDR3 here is CASSHQGEQYF. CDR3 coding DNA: TGTGCCAGCAGCCATCAGGGGGAGCAGTACTTC.

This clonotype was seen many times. This CDR3 reads CASSPRTGSQETQYF. CDR3 coding DNA: TGTGCCAGCAGTCCGAGGACAGGGAGCCAAGAGACCCAGTACTTC. The chain employs TRBV25-1 and TRBJ2-5; 8 bases are shared with TRBD1. Germline loops: CDR1 MGHDK, CDR2 SYGVNS. The CDR3 extends over 15 amino acids. The J segment lost 1 base and the V segment lost 5 bases, leaving 6 bases of the junction unmatched.

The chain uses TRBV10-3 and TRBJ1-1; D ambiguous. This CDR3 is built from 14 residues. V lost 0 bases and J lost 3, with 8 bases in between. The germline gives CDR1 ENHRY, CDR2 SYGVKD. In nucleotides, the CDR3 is TGTGCCATCAGTGAGTCGTTTAGGGACACTGAAGCTTTCTTT. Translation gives CAISESFRDTEAFF.

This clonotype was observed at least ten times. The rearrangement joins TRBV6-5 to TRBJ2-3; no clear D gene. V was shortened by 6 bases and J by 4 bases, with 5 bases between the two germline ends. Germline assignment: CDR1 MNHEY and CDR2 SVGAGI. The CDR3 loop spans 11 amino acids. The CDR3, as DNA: TGTGCCAGCAGCTCTTCAGATACGCAGTATTTT. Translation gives CASSSSDTQYF.

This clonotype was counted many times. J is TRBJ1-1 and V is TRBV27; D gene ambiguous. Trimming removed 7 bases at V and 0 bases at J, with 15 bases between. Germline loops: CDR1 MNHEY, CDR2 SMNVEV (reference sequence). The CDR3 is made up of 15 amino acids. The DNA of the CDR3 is TGTGCCAGCAAAGCGGGATTTCCGATGAACACTGAAGCTTTCTTT. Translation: CASKAGFPMNTEAFF.

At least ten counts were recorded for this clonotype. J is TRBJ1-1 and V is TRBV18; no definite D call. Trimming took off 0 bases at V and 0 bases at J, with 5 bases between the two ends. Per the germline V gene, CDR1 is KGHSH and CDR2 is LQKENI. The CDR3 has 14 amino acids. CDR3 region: CASSPPSVNTEAFF. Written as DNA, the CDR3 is TGTGCCAGCTCACCACCGTCAGTGAACACTGAAGCTTTCTTT.

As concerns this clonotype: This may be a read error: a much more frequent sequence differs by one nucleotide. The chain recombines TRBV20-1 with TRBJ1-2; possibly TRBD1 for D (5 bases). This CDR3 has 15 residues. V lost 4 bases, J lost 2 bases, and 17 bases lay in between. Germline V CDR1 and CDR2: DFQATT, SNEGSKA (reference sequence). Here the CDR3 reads CSAIGTLNVNYGYTF. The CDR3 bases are TGCAGTGCTATCGGGACTCTCAACGTCAACTATGGCTACACCTTC.

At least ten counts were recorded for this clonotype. The CDR3 here is CASSALGIGQGANYGYTF. As DNA, the CDR3 is TGTGCCAGCAGTGCATTGGGGATCGGACAGGGAGCTAACTATGGCTACACCTTC. The chain employs TRBV25-1 and TRBJ1-2; 8 bases agree with TRBD1. The CDR3 sequence is 18 residues long. Germline V gene sequence: CDR1 MGHDK, CDR2 SYGVNS. The J segment lost 0 bases and the V segment lost 4 bases, leaving 13 bases of the junction unmatched.

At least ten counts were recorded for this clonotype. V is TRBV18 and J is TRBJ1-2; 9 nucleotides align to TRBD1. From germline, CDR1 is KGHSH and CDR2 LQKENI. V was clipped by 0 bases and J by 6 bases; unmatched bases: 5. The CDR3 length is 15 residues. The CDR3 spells CASSPPGTGYNGYTF. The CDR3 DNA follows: TGTGCCAGCTCACCACCCGGGACAGGGTATAATGGCTACACCTTC.

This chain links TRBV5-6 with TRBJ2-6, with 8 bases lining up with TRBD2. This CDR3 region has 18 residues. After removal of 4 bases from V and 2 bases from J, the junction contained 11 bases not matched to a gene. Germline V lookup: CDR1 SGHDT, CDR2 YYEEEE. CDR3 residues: CASSPLGGGITGANVLTF. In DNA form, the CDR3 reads TGTGCCAGCAGCCCCCTTGGCGGGGGGATAACTGGGGCCAACGTCCTGACTTTC.